The T cell receptor (beta chain) under discussion was sequenced for a study of blood T cell repertoires in COVID-19. Whole-study context: The cDNA or gDNA used as material had been derived from T cells, B-cell-depleted T cells, or PBMCs.

The CDR3 length is 13 residues. V lost 0 bases, J lost 6 bases, and 6 bases lay in between. CDR1 PRHDT and CDR2 FYEKMQ come from the germline V gene (reference sequence). This clone has just one count. Measured with immunoSEQ multiplex PCR; TCRdb has only the in-frame clones, and not every one. The sample has around 250,000 clones, about nine tenths seen once. Input material: peripheral blood. The rearrangement links TRBV13 to TRBJ2-1; D ambiguous. This TCR was recovered from a young woman with active or convalescent COVID-19. The CDR3 DNA follows: TGTGCCAGCAGCTTAGGGTACGGCAATGAGCAGTTCTTC. Amino acids: CASSLGYGNEQFF.